The 10 T cell receptor beta chains below come from one sample, sequenced in a study of OX40 agonist ivuxolimab in advanced cancers. Only in-frame clones appear in the TCRdb table, and some are missing; sequencing was by immunoSEQ multiplex PCR. The repertoire includes approximately 58,000 clones, 70% to 85% of them detected once, and about 13% sits in the top ten. The sample consisted of CD4+ or CD8+ T cells sorted from blood, taken in a trial of the OX40 agonist ivuxolimab. The receptors were sampled from an adult with an advanced solid tumor such as melanoma, head and neck, liver or kidney cancer.

The chain has TRBV19 and TRBJ1-3; D uncertain. The germline CDR1 and CDR2 sequences are LNHDA and SQIVND (reference sequence). The CDR3 is 14 amino acids. Trimming removed 8 bases from V and 2 bases from J, with 13 bases in between. The CDR3 DNA reads TGTGCCAGTGGAGCGGGTGGAACTGGAAACACCATATATTTT. It encodes CASGAGGTGNTIYF.

The chain combines TRBV7-9 with TRBJ2-7; 13 bases line up with TRBD2. Trimming took 4 bases from V and 5 from J; bases not matched to a gene: 8. CDR3 size: 16 residues. The germline gives CDR1 SEHNR, CDR2 FQNEAQ (reference sequence). The CDR3 nucleotides are TGTGCCAGCAGCTCTCAGGGGGGACTAGCGGGACACGAGCAGTACTTC. As protein: CASSSQGGLAGHEQYF.

This clone has more than one count but fewer than ten. The same CDR3 arises from other DNA sequences in this sample as well. The CDR3 coding sequence is TGTGCCATCAGTGAGTCTACGGTTTATGGCTACACCTTC. It codes for CAISESTVYGYTF. This chain links TRBV10-3 with TRBJ1-2; unclear D gene. CDR1 is ENHRY and CDR2 is SYGVKD in the germline V gene. The CDR3 covers 13 residues. V was trimmed by 0 bases and J by 5 bases, leaving 7 bases between them.

This chain joins TRBV6-4 and TRBJ2-2; the D is unclear. The V gene lost 4 bases and the J gene lost 7 bases, with 4 bases spanning the gap. The CDR3 spans 11 residues. Germline lookup yields CDR1 MRHNA and CDR2 SNTAGT. The DNA for the CDR3 is TGTGCCAGCAGTGCCGGCGGGGAGCTGTTTTTT. Translated, it gives CASSAGGELFF.

The CDR3 reads CASSIQEGAGDTQYF. In DNA, the CDR3 is TGTGCCAGTAGTATACAGGAGGGGGCCGGAGATACGCAGTATTTT. V usage is TRBV19 and J usage is TRBJ2-3; D is possibly TRBD1 (7 bases). CDR1 is LNHDA, CDR2 SQIVND, per germline (reference sequence). This CDR3 is built from 15 residues. Trimming took 2 bases from V and 5 from J, leaving 14 bases between them.

In DNA, the CDR3 is TGTGCCAGCAGCTCCCAGGGAAGAGGACTTGATGAGCAGTTCTTC. It specifies CASSSQGRGLDEQFF. The chain carries TRBV7-3 and TRBJ2-1; D may match TRBD1 or TRBD2 (5 bases each). This CDR3 has 15 amino acids. Germline V gene lookup returns CDR1 SGHTA and CDR2 FQGTGA. V was pared by 4 bases and J by 8 bases, with 18 bases between.

The chain combines TRBV15 with TRBJ1-5; D unresolved. From germline, CDR1 is LNHNV and CDR2 YYDKDF (reference sequence). The ends were cut back, 4 bases at V and 1 base at J, with 8 bases in the middle. This CDR3 spans 14 amino acids. CDR3 in amino acids: CATSTRVSNQPQHF. CDR3 sequence (DNA): TGTGCCACCAGCACAAGGGTAAGCAATCAGCCCCAGCATTTT.

This clone is a singleton in its sample. The chain carries TRBV6-5 and TRBJ2-7, with TRBD1 identical over 8 bases. Germline V gives CDR1 MNHEY, CDR2 SVGAGI. Unmatched junction bases numbered 4, after V lost 6 bases and J lost 6 bases. The CDR3 is 12 amino acids. The CDR3 reads CASSLTGVEQYF. The CDR3 region has the DNA TGTGCCAGCAGCCTGACAGGGGTCGAGCAGTACTTC.

This clone came up a few times. This rearrangement joins TRBV7-9 to TRBJ1-1; the D is unclear. The CDR3 is made up of 13 amino acids. V shed 5 bases and J shed 0 bases, with 7 bases lying between them. Germline V CDR1 and CDR2: SEHNR, FQNEAQ (reference sequence). The CDR3 reads CASSATMNTEAFF. CDR3 nucleotides: TGTGCCAGCAGCGCTACGATGAACACTGAAGCTTTCTTT.

The gene calls are TRBV28 and TRBJ1-6, with TRBD1 matching over 10 bases. V shed 5 bases and J 8 bases; nucleotides not matched to a gene: 6. CDR1 and CDR2 (germline): MDHEN, SYDVKM. The CDR3 is 15 amino acids. CDR3 protein: CASSPSGTGDSPLHF. The CDR3 region has the DNA TGTGCCAGCAGTCCGTCCGGGACAGGGGATTCACCCCTCCACTTT.